This TCR beta chain was observed in a study of T cells in Graves' hyperthyroidism and ophthalmopathy. The source material, RNA transcripts, was used to amplify TCR beta CDR3 regions. Initially, a first-round RT-PCR of the TCR CDR3 employed the HTBI primer set. TCRdb re-called the multiplex PCR reads with MiXCR, one entry per CDR3 protein. The table has about 400,000 distinct CDR3 sequences, roughly 15% seen once. This clonotype was counted at least ten times. Per germline, CDR1 SNHLY and CDR2 FYNNEI. The length of the CDR3 is 12 residues. The ends lost 6 bases at V and 4 bases at J; junction bases unmatched: 2.

Sequencing used blood. This receptor was identified in a woman aged 55-70 years with Graves' ophthalmopathy. The V gene is TRBV2, the J gene TRBJ2-7; 8 positions match TRBD2. CDR3 region: CASRASGYEQYF. DNA for the CDR3: TGTGCCAGCAGGGCTAGCGGGTACGAGCAGTACTTC.